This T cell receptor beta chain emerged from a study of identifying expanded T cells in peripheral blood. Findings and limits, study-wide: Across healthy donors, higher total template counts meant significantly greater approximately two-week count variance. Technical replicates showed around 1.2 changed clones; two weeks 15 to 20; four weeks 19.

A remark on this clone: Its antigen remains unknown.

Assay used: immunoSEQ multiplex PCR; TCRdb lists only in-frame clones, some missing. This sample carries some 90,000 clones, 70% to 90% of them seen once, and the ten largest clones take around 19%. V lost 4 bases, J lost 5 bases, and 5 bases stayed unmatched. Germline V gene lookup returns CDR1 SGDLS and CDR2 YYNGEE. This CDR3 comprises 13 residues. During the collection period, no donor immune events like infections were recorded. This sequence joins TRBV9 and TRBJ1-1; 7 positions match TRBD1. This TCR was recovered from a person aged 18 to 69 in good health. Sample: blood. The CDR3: CASSPAGGTEAFF. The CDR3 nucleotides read TGTGCCAGCAGCCCCGCAGGGGGTACTGAAGCTTTCTTT.